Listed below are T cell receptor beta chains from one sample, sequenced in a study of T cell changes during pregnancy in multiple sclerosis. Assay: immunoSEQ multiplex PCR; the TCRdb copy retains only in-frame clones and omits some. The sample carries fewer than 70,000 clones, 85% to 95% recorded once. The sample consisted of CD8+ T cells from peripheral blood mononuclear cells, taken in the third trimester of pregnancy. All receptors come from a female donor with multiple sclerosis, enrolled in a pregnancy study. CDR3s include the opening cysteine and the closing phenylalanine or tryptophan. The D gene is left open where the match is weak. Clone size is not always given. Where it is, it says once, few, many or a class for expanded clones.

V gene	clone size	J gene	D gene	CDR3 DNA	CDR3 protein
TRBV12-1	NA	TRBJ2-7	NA	TGTGCCGCCAAGGGGACTAGAAGGGTACTCGAGCAGTACTTC	CAAKGTRRVLEQYF
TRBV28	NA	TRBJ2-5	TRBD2	TGTGCCAGCAGTTTGGCGATCGGGAGGTTAGAGACCCAGTACTTC	CASSLAIGRLETQYF
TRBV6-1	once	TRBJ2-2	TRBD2	TGTGCCAGCAGTGCCCCACTAGCGGGAGTTACCGGGGAGCTGTTTTTT	CASSAPLAGVTGELFF
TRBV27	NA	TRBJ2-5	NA	TGTGCCAGCAGTTACGGGGAGGAAGAGACCCAGTACTTC	CASSYGEEETQYF
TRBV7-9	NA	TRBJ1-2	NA	TGTGCCAGCACCGGAGGGCGCTATGGCTACACCTTC	CASTGGRYGYTF
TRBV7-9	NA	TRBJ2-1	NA	TGTGCCAGCAGCTTAGCTTATGGGGCCCATGGGGATGAGCAGTTCTTC	CASSLAYGAHGDEQFF
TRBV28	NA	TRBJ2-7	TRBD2	TGTGCCAGCAGTTTCCCGTATGGGACTAGCGGGAGCTACGAGCAGTACTTC	CASSFPYGTSGSYEQYF
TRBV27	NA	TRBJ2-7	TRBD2	TGTGCCAGCAGCATAATACTAGCGGGAGGGCCTGACGAGCAGTACTTC	CASSIILAGGPDEQYF
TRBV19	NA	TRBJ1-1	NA	TGTGCCAGTAGTATAGACAGGGAGGGTGAAGCTTTCTTT	CASSIDREGEAFF
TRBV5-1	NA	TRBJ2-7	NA	TGCGCCAGCAGCTTGGATGACTTCCCCTGGTACGAGCAGTACTTC	CASSLDDFPWYEQYF
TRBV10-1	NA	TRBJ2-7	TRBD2	TGCGCCAGCAGTGATACCGCTAGACTAGCGGGAGAGGGCGAGCAGTACTTC	CASSDTARLAGEGEQYF
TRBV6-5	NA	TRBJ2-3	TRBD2	TGTGCCAGCAGCCGACTAGCGGAAAGCACAGATACGCAGTATTTT	CASSRLAESTDTQYF
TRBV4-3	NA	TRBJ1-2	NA	TGCGCCAGCAGCCAAGATCCATCTAACTATGGCTACACCTTC	CASSQDPSNYGYTF
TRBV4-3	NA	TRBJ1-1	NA	TGCGCCAGCAGCCAAGATCCCAGTATGGACACTGAAGCTTTCTTT	CASSQDPSMDTEAFF
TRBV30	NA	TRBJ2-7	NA	TGTGCCTGGAAGTGGCCAGGCTCCTACGAGCAGTACTTC	CAWKWPGSYEQYF